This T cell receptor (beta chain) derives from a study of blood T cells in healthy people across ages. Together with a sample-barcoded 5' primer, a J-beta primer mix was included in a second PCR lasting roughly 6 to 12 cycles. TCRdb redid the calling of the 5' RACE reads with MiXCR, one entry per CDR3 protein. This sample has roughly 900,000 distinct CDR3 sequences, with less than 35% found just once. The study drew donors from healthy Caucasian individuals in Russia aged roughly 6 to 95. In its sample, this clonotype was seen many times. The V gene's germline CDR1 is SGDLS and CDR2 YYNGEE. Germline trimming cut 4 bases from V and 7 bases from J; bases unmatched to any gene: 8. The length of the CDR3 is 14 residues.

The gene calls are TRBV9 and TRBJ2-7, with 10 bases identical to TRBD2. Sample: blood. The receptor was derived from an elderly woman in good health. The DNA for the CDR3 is TGTGCCAGCAGCCCACGGGGTAGCGGGGGGGAGCAGTACTTC. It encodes CASSPRGSGGEQYF.